Listed below are T cell receptor beta chains from one sample, sequenced in a study of blood T cell repertoires in COVID-19. TCRdb's table, derived via immunoSEQ multiplex PCR, lists solely in-frame clones and lacks some. The table shows about 14,000 clones, with 65% to 85% occurring only once. The sequenced sample was peripheral blood. The source is a human donor in a cohort sampled during active COVID-19. CDR3s include the opening cysteine and the closing phenylalanine or tryptophan. A D gene is named only where the DNA matches it firmly. A row's size may be missing; if present it is once, few, many or a size class.

NA	TRBD2	TRBJ2-7	TRBV27	CASSLSGAYEQYF	TGTGCCAGCAGTTTGAGCGGGGCCTACGAGCAGTACTTC
NA	NA	TRBJ1-1	TRBV7-9	CASSLDGGRREAFF	TGTGCCAGCAGCTTAGACGGGGGGCGGCGCGAAGCTTTCTTT
NA	NA	TRBJ2-3	TRBV7-9	CASTIWGRPDTQYF	TGTGCCAGCACCATATGGGGGAGGCCAGATACGCAGTATTTT
NA	NA	TRBJ2-5	TRBV19	CASSIGGDPQETQYF	TGTGCCAGTAGTATAGGCGGGGACCCCCAAGAGACCCAGTACTTC
NA	TRBD2	TRBJ2-3	TRBV3-1/TRBV3-2	CASSQRSGTSPPSDTQYF	TGTGCCAGCAGCCAGAGATCCGGGACTAGCCCGCCTTCAGATACGCAGTATTTT
NA	NA	TRBJ2-1	TRBV28	CASSLGSSSYNEQFF	TGTGCCAGCAGTTTGGGCAGCTCCTCCTACAATGAGCAGTTCTTC
NA	NA	TRBJ2-7	TRBV6-5	CASSYSTGSSYEQYF	TGTGCCAGCAGTTACTCGACAGGAAGCTCCTACGAGCAGTACTTC
NA	NA	TRBJ2-6	TRBV4-1	CASSYQGVGANVLTF	TGCGCCAGCAGCTACCAGGGTGTTGGGGCCAACGTCCTGACTTTC
many	NA	TRBJ2-7	TRBV14	CASSPPIYGGEQYF	TGTGCCAGCAGCCCCCCGATCTACGGGGGCGAGCAGTACTTC
NA	NA	TRBJ2-1	TRBV4-3	CASSQEGGGTYNEQFF	TGCGCCAGCAGCCAAGAGGGTGGCGGAACCTACAATGAGCAGTTCTTC